The text below deals with one T cell receptor (beta chain). This entry is derived from a study of blood T cell repertoires in COVID-19. Study in general: The United States, Italy and Spain supplied acute and convalescent COVID-19 samples.

The CDR3 is 17 residues long. CDR1 is MNHNS, CDR2 SASEGT, per germline. V shed 4 bases and J 4 bases; nucleotides not matched to a gene: 12. Using immunoSEQ multiplex PCR, the repertoire was profiled, and TCRdb retains in-frame clones only, with some absent. The sample holds roughly 250,000 clones, around 89% seen once. Sequences were obtained from peripheral blood. The chain has TRBV6-1 and TRBJ2-5, with 10 bases lining up with TRBD2. This TCR came from a woman in her thirties or forties who had recovered from COVID-19. The CDR3 DNA sequence: TGTGCCAGCAGTGGTCGTCTAGCGGGAGAGAATGGAGAGACCCAGTACTTC. This codes for CASSGRLAGENGETQYF.